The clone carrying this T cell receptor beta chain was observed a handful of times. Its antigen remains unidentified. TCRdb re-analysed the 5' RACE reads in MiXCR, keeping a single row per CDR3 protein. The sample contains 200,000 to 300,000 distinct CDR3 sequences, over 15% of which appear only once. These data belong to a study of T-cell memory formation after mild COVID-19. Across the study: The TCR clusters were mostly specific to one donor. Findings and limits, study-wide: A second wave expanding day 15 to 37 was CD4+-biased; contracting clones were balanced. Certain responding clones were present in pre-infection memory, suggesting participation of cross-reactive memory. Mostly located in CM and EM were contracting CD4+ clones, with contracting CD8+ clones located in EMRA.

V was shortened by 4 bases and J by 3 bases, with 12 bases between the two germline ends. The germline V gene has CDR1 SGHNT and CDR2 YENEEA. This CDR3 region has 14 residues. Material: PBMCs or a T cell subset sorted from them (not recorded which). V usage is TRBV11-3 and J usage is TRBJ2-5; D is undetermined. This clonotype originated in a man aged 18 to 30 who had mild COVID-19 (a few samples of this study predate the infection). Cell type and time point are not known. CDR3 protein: CASSYRGREETQYF. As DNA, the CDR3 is TGTGCCAGCAGCTACCGAGGACGGGAAGAGACCCAGTACTTC.